Listed here are 28 T cell receptor beta chains from one sample, sequenced in a study of vaccination effects on CD4 cells after COVID-19. These TCRs are of unknown antigen specificity. Antigen-specific CD4+ T cells expanded by the ViraFEST assay with viral peptide pools were then sequenced. Following an approximately 11-day culture, CD4+ T cells were purified. The person acquired a PCR-confirmed SARS-CoV-2 infection between March and December 2020. Clones were sequenced by immunoSEQ multiplex PCR, and TCRdb holds only the in-frame ones, with some missing. There are tens of thousands of clones in the sample; 60% to 75% occur only once, and 5% lies in the top ten. The source material was CD4+ T cells from PBMCs cultured with HIV peptides, sampled before COVID-19 vaccination. This sample's subset: HIV-1 Nef peptide pool negative control/reference culture. All receptors come from a human donor who had a prior SARS-CoV-2 infection.

This clone was detected a few times. CDR3 in amino acids: CAWRPAGGLDTQYF. CDR3 nucleotides: TGTGCCTGGAGACCCGCAGGGGGATTAGATACGCAGTATTTT. The chain carries TRBV30 and TRBJ2-3; the match to TRBD1 covers 7 bases. J lost 5 bases, V lost 3 bases, and 8 bases had no gene match. CDR1 GTSNPN and CDR2 SVGIG come from the germline V gene (reference sequence). The CDR3 spans 14 residues.

This sequence joins TRBV9 and TRBJ2-1; D may correspond to TRBD1 or TRBD2 (5 bases each). Looked up from germline, CDR1 is SGDLS and CDR2 is YYNGEE. V lost 0 bases to trimming and J lost 8 bases, with 15 bases between them. This CDR3 spans 15 amino acids. CDR3 in DNA: TGTGCCAGCAGCGTAGGGGGACGCGTGGGCGATGAGCAGTTCTTC. Its protein product is CASSVGGRVGDEQFF.

This chain links TRBV28 with TRBJ2-7; 7 nucleotides match TRBD1. Trimming took 7 bases from V and 9 from J; bases not matched to a gene: 18. Germline V gives CDR1 MDHEN, CDR2 SYDVKM. CDR3 length equals 15 residues. The DNA of the CDR3 is TGTGCCAGCAACGCATTTGACAGGGAATGGTCTAGGCAGTACTTC. Translating it yields CASNAFDREWSRQYF. The variable domain in full, completed from reference TRBV28 and TRBJ2-7, reads DVKVTQSSRYLVKRTGEKVFLECVQDMDHENMFWYRQDPGLGLRLIYFSYDVKMKEKGDIPEGYSVSREKKERFSLILESASTNQTSMYLCASNAFDREWSRQYFGPGTRLTVT.

This clone came up a few times. This chain uses TRBV9 with TRBJ1-6; D remains unclear. V lost 0 bases, J lost 7 bases, and 14 bases lay in between. CDR3 length equals 16 residues. Germline CDR1 and CDR2: SGDLS and YYNGEE. Here the CDR3 DNA reads TGTGCCAGCAGCGTAGTTGCGACGGCGGGGAATTCACCCCTCCACTTT. Its protein product is CASSVVATAGNSPLHF.

This clone showed up just a few times. The chain recombines TRBV10-2 with TRBJ2-5; D gene unclear. The CDR3 runs 14 residues. Trimming pared 6 bases from V and 2 bases from J, leaving 13 bases between. Germline V CDR1 and CDR2: WSHSY, SAAADI. In DNA form, the CDR3 reads TGCGCCAGCAGCCCCGTTGCAACGCAAGAGACCCAGTACTTC. This sequence encodes CASSPVATQETQYF.

The chain employs TRBV11-2 and TRBJ1-4; no definite D call. The V gene lost 3 bases and the J gene lost 8 bases, with 16 bases spanning the gap. Germline lookup yields CDR1 SGHAT and CDR2 FQNNGV. The CDR3 extends over 15 amino acids. CDR3 DNA: TGTGCCAGCAGCTTTAACGGTATCTCGGAAGAAAAACTGTTTTTT. This encodes CASSFNGISEEKLFF.

V usage is TRBV15 and J usage is TRBJ1-2; D gene ambiguous. The CDR3 has 15 amino acids. The ends were cut back, 1 base at V and 3 bases at J, with 12 bases in the middle. Germline V lookup: CDR1 LNHNV, CDR2 YYDKDF (reference sequence). CDR3 loop: CATSRVSRLDYGYTF. The CDR3 DNA follows: TGTGCCACCAGCAGAGTTTCACGGTTGGACTATGGCTACACCTTC.

The chain joins TRBV19 to TRBJ2-1; tentative D call: TRBD1 (6 bases). CDR3 size: 13 residues. CDR1 is LNHDA and CDR2 is SQIVND in the germline V gene (reference sequence). The ends were cut back, 7 bases at V and 8 bases at J, with 15 bases in the middle. As DNA, the CDR3 is TGTGCCAGTAACCCCGACCCAGGGGATGAGCAGTTCTTC. Translation: CASNPDPGDEQFF.

This clone was detected only a few times. This rearrangement joins TRBV2 to TRBJ1-2; D is unresolved. From germline, CDR1 is SNHLY and CDR2 FYNNEI. This CDR3 contains 14 residues. The germline V and J ends were trimmed by 2 bases and 6 bases, with 13 bases remaining between them. As DNA, the CDR3 is TGTGCCAGCAGTGAAATGGGGTTGGGCGATGGCTACACCTTC. Its protein product is CASSEMGLGDGYTF.

The chain is built from TRBV18 and TRBJ2-3, with a tentative D call TRBD2 (5 bases). The CDR3 consists of 16 residues. CDR1 and CDR2 from the germline V gene are KGHSH and LQKENI. The V end was cut by 2 bases, the J end by 2 bases, with 14 bases between. In DNA form, the CDR3 reads TGTGCCAGCTCACCAGAGCGGACCGGATACACAGATACGCAGTATTTT. As protein: CASSPERTGYTDTQYF.

The J gene is TRBJ2-7, the V gene TRBV10-3; D is unclear. V lost 2 bases and J lost 2, with 7 bases in between. The CDR3 consists of 13 residues. The germline gives CDR1 ENHRY, CDR2 SYGVKD. CDR3 loop: CAISEPPPYEQYF. DNA for the CDR3: TGTGCCATCAGTGAGCCTCCACCCTACGAGCAGTACTTC.

V is TRBV6-6 and J is TRBJ2-2; D unresolved. Trimming removed 8 bases at V and 0 bases at J, with 10 bases between. The CDR3 is 14 residues long. From germline, CDR1 is MNHNY and CDR2 SVGAGI (reference sequence). This CDR3 is CASPYSANTGELFF. CDR3 nucleotide sequence: TGTGCCAGCCCCTACTCCGCGAACACCGGGGAGCTGTTTTTT.

V and J are TRBV19 and TRBJ2-6; D perhaps matches TRBD2 (5 bases). This CDR3 has 15 residues. V lost 3 bases and J 3 bases, leaving 9 bases between the germline ends. Germline CDR1 reads LNHDA; CDR2 reads SQIVND (reference sequence). As DNA, the CDR3 is TGTGCCAGTAGTATGACCGGACTTGGGGCCAACGTCCTGACTTTC. Translated, it gives CASSMTGLGANVLTF.

The CDR3 is CASSRAGASSYEQYF. CDR3 DNA sequence: TGTGCCAGCAGTCGAGCGGGGGCCTCGAGCTACGAGCAGTACTTC. V usage is TRBV6-2 or TRBV6-3 and J usage is TRBJ2-7; 8 bases line up with TRBD2. The CDR3 has 15 amino acids. Germline trimming cut 5 bases from V and 3 bases from J; bases unmatched to any gene: 9. CDR1 and CDR2 from the germline V gene are MNHEY and SVGEGT.

DNA for the CDR3: TGTGCCAGCATCCTCCGGGGCCGGCCAGTGGGAGAGACCCAGTACTTC. It translates to CASILRGRPVGETQYF. V is TRBV5-6 and J is TRBJ2-5; TRBD1 or TRBD2 may be the D gene (5 bases each). Deletions cut 6 bases from V and 4 bases from J, with 22 bases between. From germline, CDR1 is SGHDT and CDR2 YYEEEE. The CDR3 is 16 amino acids.

This chain links TRBV7-9 with TRBJ1-1; D gene unclear. The V end lost 6 bases, the J end lost 6 bases, and 11 bases lay between the germline ends. The CDR3 has 12 residues. From germline, CDR1 is SEHNR and CDR2 FQNEAQ (reference sequence). The CDR3 loop is CASRAGSPEAFF. DNA for the CDR3: TGTGCCAGCAGAGCCGGATCCCCTGAAGCTTTCTTT.

This clone was counted between two and nine times. The V gene is TRBV5-4, the J gene TRBJ1-3; D may be TRBD1 (5 bases). Germline loops: CDR1 SGHNT, CDR2 YYREEE (reference sequence). Trimming pared 4 bases from V and 0 bases from J, leaving 11 bases between. The CDR3 length is 15 residues. CDR3 in DNA: TGTGCCAGCAGCGTTGACAGCAACTCTGGAAACACCATATATTTT. Protein: CASSVDSNSGNTIYF.

The genes are TRBV19 and TRBJ1-2; no firm D call. Between the trimmed V and J ends, which lost 3 bases and 6 bases, there was a span of 29 bases. Germline-derived CDR1 and CDR2 are LNHDA and SQIVND (reference sequence). CDR3 size: 19 residues. CDR3: CASSMGVGSGSWIQNGYTF. In DNA form, the CDR3 reads TGTGCCAGTAGTATGGGAGTCGGGTCTGGATCCTGGATCCAGAATGGCTACACCTTC.

The chain carries TRBV11-2 and TRBJ1-2; D remains ambiguous. V gave up 3 bases and J gave up 1 base, with 9 bases separating them. Germline CDR1 is SGHAT and CDR2 is FQNNGV. The CDR3 consists of 14 residues. The CDR3: CASSFLRNNYGYTF. The CDR3 bases are TGTGCCAGCAGCTTTTTGCGGAATAACTATGGCTACACCTTC.

In this sample, this clone is medium-sized. J is TRBJ2-1 and V is TRBV7-9; 9 positions match TRBD2. Germline V CDR1 and CDR2: SEHNR, FQNEAQ (reference sequence). V shed 5 bases, J shed 10 bases, and the junction held 18 bases outside the gene matches. This CDR3 region has 17 residues. CDR3: CASSPTGVSGSRGEQFF. The CDR3, as DNA: TGTGCCAGCAGCCCGACGGGGGTTAGCGGGAGCCGCGGAGAGCAGTTCTTC.

This clone was picked up a small number of times. The gene calls are TRBV10-3 and TRBJ2-2; a possible D gene is TRBD1 (5 bases). The CDR3 is 14 amino acids. Trimming removed 5 bases from V and 1 base from J, with 8 bases in between. Germline V gene data show CDR1 as ENHRY and CDR2 as SYGVKD. This chain's CDR3 is CAISLGQNTGELFF. In DNA, the CDR3 is TGTGCCATCAGTCTAGGACAGAACACCGGGGAGCTGTTTTTT.

The CDR3 region is CASSLMEGRGEQFF. CDR3 DNA: TGCGCCAGCAGCTTGATGGAGGGCCGAGGTGAGCAGTTCTTC. This chain links TRBV5-1 with TRBJ2-1, with D perhaps matching TRBD2 (6 bases). Germline V gives CDR1 SGHRS, CDR2 YFSETQ. The germline V and J ends were trimmed by 1 base and 9 bases, with 14 bases remaining between them. The length of the CDR3 is 14 residues. Supplemented by reference TRBV5-1 and TRBJ2-1, the full variable domain reads KAGVTQTPRYLIKTRGQQVTLSCSPISGHRSVSWYQQTPGQGLQFLFEYFSETQRNKGNFPGRFSGRQFSNSRSEMNVSTLELGDSALYLCASSLMEGRGEQFFGPGTRLTVL.

The genes are TRBV5-5 and TRBJ2-3, with D possibly being TRBD2 (5 bases). Trimming took off 1 base at V and 4 bases at J, with 16 bases between the two ends. This CDR3 is 16 amino acids long. Germline assignment: CDR1 SGHKS and CDR2 YYEKEE (reference sequence). The CDR3 protein is CASSLLRTGLADTQYF. The CDR3 DNA follows: TGTGCCAGCAGCTTGCTCAGGACGGGGTTGGCAGATACGCAGTATTTT.

About this clone itself: An end of the junction differs from the germline gene, which may be a read error. This sequence joins TRBV12-3 or TRBV12-4 and TRBJ2-7; the D gene could be TRBD1 or TRBD2 (5 bases each). This CDR3 is 13 amino acids long. The CDR3 is CASSIYDGTGITF. As DNA, the CDR3 is TGTGCCAGCAGTATATACGACGGGACGGGAATCACCTTC.

CDR3 loop: CASSLVGNTDTQYF. The CDR3 nucleotides are TGTGCCAGCAGCCTGGTCGGTAACACAGATACGCAGTATTTT. The chain links TRBV3-1 (or the pseudogene TRBV3-2) to TRBJ2-3; D unclear. The CDR3 covers 14 residues. CDR1 LGHDT and CDR2 YNNKEL come from the germline V gene (reference sequence). The germline V and J ends were trimmed by 4 bases and 2 bases, with 10 bases remaining between them.

The chain uses TRBV11-3 and TRBJ1-2; a weak D match, TRBD1 (5 bases). Germline V gene data show CDR1 as SGHNT and CDR2 as YENEEA. The CDR3 runs 12 residues. V gave up 5 bases and J gave up 10 bases, with 14 bases separating them. CDR3 sequence: CASSQGPGVYTF. CDR3 sequence (DNA): TGTGCCAGCAGCCAGGGCCCTGGAGTCTACACCTTC.

V and J are TRBV24-1 and TRBJ2-3; tentative D call: TRBD2 (7 bases). Per germline, CDR1 KGHDR and CDR2 SFDVKD. Trimming shortened V by 7 bases and J by 4 bases, and 17 bases separated the two germline ends. This CDR3 is built from 15 residues. The CDR3 coding sequence is TGTGCCACCAGCGATCCAGGCGGGGGCTCAGATACGCAGTATTTT. Translated, it gives CATSDPGGGSDTQYF.

This sequence joins TRBV30 and TRBJ2-5; no definite D call. CDR1 GTSNPN and CDR2 SVGIG come from the germline V gene (reference sequence). Trimming cost V 2 bases and J 2 bases, with 12 bases left between them. The CDR3 extends over 14 amino acids. Here the CDR3 DNA reads TGTGCCTGGAGTCCAGTCGACCATCAAGAGACCCAGTACTTC. This gives the protein CAWSPVDHQETQYF. The entire variable domain, with the rest obtained from reference TRBV30 and TRBJ2-5, is as follows: SQTIHQWPATLVQPVGSPLSLECTVEGTSNPNLYWYRQAAGRGLQLLFYSVGIGQISSEVPQNLSASRPQDRQFILSSKKLLLSDSGFYLCAWSPVDHQETQYFGPGTRLLVL.